Sequencing of this TCR beta chain was carried out in a study of blood T cell repertoires in COVID-19. As for the study in general: T cells, B-cell-depleted T cells, or PBMCs supplied cDNA or gDNA.

Original data processing: Scientists estimated how many nucleated cells there were by amplifying reference gene primers. The protocol was immunoSEQ multiplex PCR, while the TCRdb copy is restricted to in-frame clones and leaves out a portion. The D gene and trimming were derived from the DNA, and the V and J assignments and clone size from that table. The top ten hold roughly 13% of the sample, which has over 150,000 clones, 70% to 85% seen once. J was trimmed by 5 bases and V by 2 bases; bases with no gene match: 8. Germline lookup yields CDR1 MNHEY and CDR2 SMNVEV (reference sequence). The CDR3 is 17 amino acids.

This chain connects TRBV27 to TRBJ2-5; 13 nucleotides match TRBD2. Material for sequencing was peripheral blood. This clonotype originated in a human donor in a cohort sampled during active COVID-19. CDR3 nucleotide sequence: TGTGCCAGCAGTTTAAGGAGACTAGCGGGAGGCAGTGAGACCCAGTACTTC. It encodes CASSLRRLAGGSETQYF.